These 23 T cell receptor beta chains originate from one sample sequenced in a study of identical twins. One entry per CDR3 protein, called by TCRdb with MiXCR from the 5' RACE reads. The sample lists about 690,000 distinct CDR3 sequences; over 5% were seen once. What was sequenced was naive T cells sorted from blood. These receptors all come from a man aged 18 to 29 in good health.

This clonotype has just a few counts. The rearrangement joins TRBV4-1 to TRBJ2-1; D perhaps matches TRBD2 (5 bases). The germline V and J ends were trimmed by 4 bases and 6 bases, with 19 bases remaining between them. The germline CDR1 and CDR2 sequences are MGHRA and YSYEKL. The CDR3 is made up of 16 amino acids. CDR3 in amino acids: CASSRGLGLAPNEQFF. The CDR3 DNA sequence: TGCGCCAGCAGCCGAGGTCTGGGCCTAGCCCCCAATGAGCAGTTCTTC.

The V call is TRBV15, the J call TRBJ1-2, with 7 bases fitting TRBD1. The CDR3 contains 15 residues. The V gene's germline CDR1 is LNHNV and CDR2 YYDKDF (reference sequence). Trimming took 4 bases from V and 6 from J; bases not matched to a gene: 11. Here the CDR3 DNA reads TGTGCCACCAGCATAGACCCCGGGACAGCCGATGGCTACACCTTC. Translated: CATSIDPGTADGYTF. Variable domain in full (rest from reference TRBV15 and TRBJ1-2): DAMVIQNPRYQVTQFGKPVTLSCSQTLNHNVMYWYQQKSSQAPKLLFHYYDKDFNNEADTPDNFQSRRPNTSFCFLDIRSPGLGDTAMYLCATSIDPGTADGYTFGSGTRLTVV.

The V gene is TRBV20-1, the J gene TRBJ2-5; a possible D gene is TRBD1 (6 bases). The CDR3 length is 14 residues. Trimming took off 4 bases at V and 3 bases at J, with 15 bases between the two ends. Germline CDR1 and CDR2: DFQATT and SNEGSKA (reference sequence). The CDR3: CSANDRRWEETQYF. For the CDR3, the DNA is TGCAGTGCTAACGACAGGCGCTGGGAAGAGACCCAGTACTTC.

The V call is TRBV27, the J call TRBJ2-4; 8 bases match TRBD1. The ends lost 5 bases at V and 2 bases at J; junction bases unmatched: 11. The germline V gene has CDR1 MNHEY and CDR2 SMNVEV (reference sequence). There are 17 residues in the CDR3. The CDR3 region is CASSIIPTGGTKNIQYF. CDR3 in DNA: TGTGCCAGCAGTATCATTCCCACAGGGGGGACCAAAAACATTCAGTACTTC.

The CDR3 is CASSQETGIYNEQFF. Here the CDR3 DNA reads TGTGCCAGCAGCCAAGAAACAGGGATCTACAATGAGCAGTTCTTC. The chain is built from TRBV3-1 and TRBJ2-1; tentatively, D is TRBD1 (6 bases). The CDR3 covers 15 residues. Germline V gives CDR1 LGHDT, CDR2 YNNKEL (reference sequence). The ends were cut back, 0 bases at V and 3 bases at J, with 9 bases in the middle.

In its sample, this clonotype was seen many times. The genes are TRBV29-1 and TRBJ1-1, with 9 bases fitting TRBD1. Germline V CDR1 and CDR2: SQVTM, ANQGSEA. The V and J ends lost 6 bases and 5 bases, in that order; junction bases with no gene match: 4. The CDR3 runs to 12 residues. This CDR3 reads CSVGQGRTEAFF. In nucleotides, the CDR3 is TGCAGCGTAGGACAGGGGAGAACTGAAGCTTTCTTT.

This clonotype has more than one count but fewer than ten. The chain combines TRBV12-3 or TRBV12-4 with TRBJ1-2; 9 bases are shared with TRBD1. Germline trimming cut 3 bases from V and 4 bases from J; bases unmatched to any gene: 3. The CDR3 is made up of 14 amino acids. The CDR3 DNA reads TGTGCCAGCAGTTTTTCGACAGGGGGCTATGGCTACACCTTC. Its protein is CASSFSTGGYGYTF.

The sample holds a few counts of this clonotype. The genes are TRBV14 and TRBJ1-1; D is perhaps TRBD1 (5 bases). The CDR3 is 15 amino acids. Trimming removed 0 bases from V and 3 bases from J, with 11 bases in between. Per germline, CDR1 SGHDN and CDR2 FVKESK. The CDR3 loop is CASSQDWQGDTEAFF. The DNA for the CDR3 is TGTGCCAGCAGCCAAGACTGGCAGGGAGACACTGAAGCTTTCTTT.

The V gene is TRBV4-2, the J gene TRBJ2-3; D call uncertain. The CDR3 loop spans 15 amino acids. Germline CDR1 and CDR2: LGHNA and YNFKEQ. V shed 0 bases and J shed 4 bases, with 11 bases lying between them. CDR3 loop: CASSQDPSPPDTQYF. CDR3 DNA sequence: TGTGCCAGCAGCCAAGATCCTTCGCCACCAGATACGCAGTATTTT.

The sample holds a few counts of this clonotype. CDR3 sequence reads: CASSVGVRGSYEQYF. The DNA of the CDR3 is TGTGCCAGCAGCGTAGGTGTCAGGGGGAGCTACGAGCAGTACTTC. The chain carries TRBV9 and TRBJ2-7, with 7 bases that match TRBD1. This CDR3 region has 15 residues. Germline CDR1 and CDR2: SGDLS and YYNGEE. With V trimmed by 0 bases and J by 3 bases, 6 bases remained unmatched.

The count of this clonotype is one. This chain links TRBV20-1 with TRBJ1-1; weak D call: TRBD1 (6 bases). The CDR3 is 10 residues long. Germline values: CDR1 DFQATT, CDR2 SNEGSKA (reference sequence). With 3 bases removed from V and 10 bases from J, the gap between germline ends came to 9 bases. In DNA, the CDR3 is TGCAGTGCTAGGGACAGTCTAGCTTTCTTT. Its translation: CSARDSLAFF.

The J gene is TRBJ1-3, the V gene TRBV12-3 or TRBV12-4; a weak D match, TRBD1 (5 bases). V shed 5 bases and J shed 4 bases, with 15 bases lying between them. The CDR3 totals 15 residues. As DNA, the CDR3 is TGTGCCAGCAGTGGGTCGGGAGGGGTCGGAAACACCATATATTTT. Its protein product is CASSGSGGVGNTIYF.

This clonotype has at least ten counts. This chain links TRBV5-6 with TRBJ2-7, with TRBD1 as a possible D gene (5 bases). This CDR3 spans 16 amino acids. Germline CDR1 is SGHDT and CDR2 is YYEEEE. Between the trimmed V and J ends, which lost 1 base and 3 bases, there was a span of 17 bases. The CDR3 DNA sequence: TGTGCCAGCAGCTTGAAAGGGGCAGCCATGGTCTACGAGCAGTACGTC. Its protein is CASSLKGAAMVYEQYV.

The V call is TRBV7-7, the J call TRBJ2-1, with unresolved D. Germline CDR1 SSHAT, CDR2 FNYEAQ (reference sequence). This CDR3 region has 15 residues. Trimming removed 0 bases from V and 4 bases from J, with 10 bases in between. CDR3 DNA sequence: TGTGCCAGCAGCTTAGCGTCCAGTAATTACAATGAGCAGTTCTTC. This codes for CASSLASSNYNEQFF.

This clonotype was detected only a few times. The rearrangement joins TRBV25-1 to TRBJ1-2; D remains unclear. Deletions cut 8 bases from V and 7 bases from J, with 14 bases between. The CDR3 extends over 12 amino acids. Germline CDR1 MGHDK, CDR2 SYGVNS. The CDR3 sequence: CASYQSGSGYTF. Here the CDR3 DNA reads TGTGCCAGCTACCAGAGTGGGAGTGGCTACACCTTC.

This clonotype was detected ten times or more. The CDR3 nucleotides are TGTGCCAGCGGACAGGGGAACTATGGCTACACCTTC. It codes for CASGQGNYGYTF. The genes are TRBV25-1 and TRBJ1-2, with 9 bases that match TRBD1. Germline loops: CDR1 MGHDK, CDR2 SYGVNS. V shed 8 bases and J 2 bases; nucleotides not matched to a gene: 0. The CDR3 extends over 12 amino acids.

There are many counts of this clonotype. The rearrangement joins TRBV29-1 to TRBJ2-1; D unclear. This CDR3 is 10 amino acids long. Germline CDR1 SQVTM, CDR2 ANQGSEA. V was clipped by 5 bases and J by 7 bases, with 6 bases between them. As DNA, the CDR3 is TGCAGCGTTTTTGTGAATGAGCAGTTCTTC. Encoded protein: CSVFVNEQFF.

The chain joins TRBV28 to TRBJ2-3; TRBD1 aligns across 7 bases. Germline V gene sequence: CDR1 MDHEN, CDR2 SYDVKM. The CDR3 runs 14 residues. J gave up 8 bases and V 7 bases, and 12 bases lay outside the gene matches. CDR3: CASTPRGGSGTQYF. The CDR3 DNA sequence: TGTGCCAGCACCCCGCGAGGGGGCTCGGGTACGCAGTATTTT.

This clonotype was picked up many times. The gene calls are TRBV4-1 and TRBJ1-5, with 9 nucleotides matching TRBD1. J was trimmed by 7 bases and V by 4 bases; bases with no gene match: 5. The germline CDR1 and CDR2 sequences are MGHRA and YSYEKL. This CDR3 has 14 amino acids. The chain's CDR3 is CASSLTGGEQPQHF. The CDR3 DNA sequence: TGCGCCAGCAGCCTCACAGGGGGCGAGCAGCCCCAGCATTTT.

This clonotype was observed a few times. The chain carries TRBV21-1 and TRBJ2-5; TRBD2, the D gene given by the table, was not confirmed from the DNA. TRBV21-1 is described as a pseudogene. CDR3 length equals 19 residues. CDR3 in amino acids: CASSKGTSGTKSHQETQYF. The CDR3 region has the DNA TGTGCCAGCAGCAAGGGGACTAGCGGGACAAAAAGCCACCAAGAGACCCAGTACTTC.

This clonotype was observed at least ten times. The V gene is TRBV29-1, the J gene TRBJ2-5; TRBD1 is a possible D gene (5 bases). In germline, CDR1 is SQVTM, CDR2 ANQGSEA. V dropped 5 bases and J dropped 5 bases, with 15 bases sitting between them. The CDR3 runs 13 residues. The CDR3 protein is CSVRQTLRETQYF. In nucleotides, the CDR3 is TGCAGCGTTAGACAGACCCTACGGGAGACCCAGTACTTC.

CDR3 region: CSARDGRGVQPQHF. In DNA, the CDR3 is TGCAGTGCTAGAGATGGCAGGGGGGTTCAGCCCCAGCATTTT. The genes are TRBV20-1 and TRBJ1-5; TRBD1 agrees at 7 bases. The CDR3 has 14 amino acids. V lost 0 bases, J lost 6 bases, and 5 bases stayed unmatched. Germline lookup yields CDR1 DFQATT and CDR2 SNEGSKA (reference sequence).

This clonotype turned up a few times. This chain uses TRBV27 with TRBJ2-7, with D perhaps matching TRBD1 (5 bases). CDR1 and CDR2 (germline): MNHEY, SMNVEV (reference sequence). The CDR3 runs to 15 residues. The V end lost 2 bases, the J end lost 2 bases, and 13 bases lay between the germline ends. CDR3 DNA sequence: TGTGCCAGCAGTTTAAGTTCCAGGGCGACCTACGAGCAGTACTTC. Amino acid sequence: CASSLSSRATYEQYF.